Sequencing of this TCR beta chain was carried out in a study of cytomegalovirus exposure and HLA in healthy donors (dated by TCRdb to about 2017). For the study in its entirety: According to an earlier analysis of 587 of the donors, 150 million to 200 million T cells yielded over 90 million unique TCR beta sequences and around 280 Gb of sequence data. About 280 gigabases of sequencing data and around 90 million unique TCR sequences made up an early release that covered roughly 670 HLA-typed donors. Of the roughly 430 genotyped donors, over 65% fell in the genetic ancestry cluster associated with self-reported Caucasian donors. The study aimed to test whether signatures of past pathogen exposure could be identified by cataloging public T cell receptors. The T cell repertoires of roughly 660 subjects were profiled by immunosequencing and related to cytomegalovirus serostatus. Besides the first cohort of around 670 subjects, a separate validation cohort made up of about 120 different subjects was used. To predict cytomegalovirus infection status, the study combined high-throughput TCR immunosequencing, statistical association of individual TCRs with disease status, and machine learning. A later analysis re-examined previously published TCR beta repertoires from over 500 donors and added high-resolution HLA genotyping to investigate patterns of TCR occurrence. Rather than drawing on any new phenotypic data, the later analysis identified candidate immune exposures from TCR beta sequences and the way those sequences occurred across donors. In an earlier analysis of about 590 of the donors, high-throughput TCR beta sequencing was used to judge whether each TCR beta V gene segment behaved as functional or pseudogenic. Alongside the repertoire data, information on donor age, sex, ethnicity and CMV serostatus was compiled. Genome-wide SNP genotypes for about 65% of the roughly 670 donors were used in a later genetic analysis, which treated that subset as a discovery cohort. Every repertoire in the discovery cohort had been generated on one and the same sequencing platform. HLA typing included class I and class II loci at four-digit resolution. The number of donors typed differed by locus, with about 620-630 for A, B, C, DRB1 and DQB1, roughly 520 for DQA1, 600 to 610 for DPA1, and around 460 for DPB1. Because of strong linkage in the cohort, roughly five DR-DQ haplotypes were treated as single units for association and clustering. Among 398 genotyped donors of the cohort, an average of about 240,000 unique TCR beta nucleotide sequences were sequenced per donor, roughly a sixth of them non-productive. What the work shows at the level of the full study, not this receptor alone: In a later analysis, several top co-occurrence clusters were reported to appear linked to parvovirus B19, influenza, CMV and Epstein-Barr virus. In an earlier analysis of approximately 590 of the donors, most TCR beta V segments were observed in productive rearrangements about 87% or about 30% of the time, broadly matching IMGT annotations. The study listed 170 or so TCR beta chains as associated with cytomegalovirus. In a later analysis, most CMV-associated TCR beta chains were found to appear HLA-restricted, with HLA associations seemingly driven largely by CMV exposure. Three of the identified cytomegalovirus-associated TCR beta chains were confirmed in vitro to be specific for cytomegalovirus antigens. Linkage disequilibrium might explain the correlated functional status among segregating V segments, but an unknown experimental factor could not be ruled out. The sequencing pipeline was judged likely to have produced a cluster of highly shared sequence variants as a technical artifact. A later analysis found that HLA-associated TCR beta chains were more clonally expanded and had lower generation probabilities than equally common non-associated chains. According to the authors, the approach could potentially be generalized to other disease states and immunological phenotypes. Only TCR beta chains were sequenced in this cohort, and the absence of alpha or paired-chain data limited detectable features. The classifier was reported to diagnose cytomegalovirus status with high specificity and sensitivity in both the original cohort and the validation cohort. For the cohort, immune exposure information was limited to CMV serostatus. In a later analysis, some 18,000 TCR beta sequences were associated with specific HLA alleles at a false discovery rate of 0.05. An association between a missense DCLRE1C variant and V-gene and J-gene trimming of TCR beta chains was found in a later genetic analysis and replicated in an independent cohort. In a later analysis, the rate of TCR association differed among HLA loci, with DRB1 alleles having the most associated TCRs and HLA-C alleles having the fewest. Most TCR sequences were observed very rarely across donors, whereas some public TCRs were present in many individuals. The earlier analysis of some 560 of the donors excluded some 15 rarely observed V segments, including chromosome 9 orphons, because counts were too low. Because HLA typing was unavailable for some donors at each locus, only the typed subset was used in association tests. Assigning TCR associations to individual alleles was difficult when HLA alleles, especially DR and DQ, strongly co-occurred. A further reported finding was that TCR beta sequences accurately predicted the HLA-A and HLA-B alleles for most subjects in the first cohort. Presence/absence analyses assumed roughly uniform sequencing depth across donors, an assumption that may not hold. Compared with the approximately 710-donor mean, donors in an Asian-associated ancestry cluster had fewer N-insertions in productive TCRs, according to a later genetic analysis. Because the 87-base-pair reads could not distinguish some IMGT-functional V segments, including TRBV6-2 and TRBV6-3, those segments were excluded.

Library creation used the immunoSEQ multiplex PCR assay. The multiplex PCR relied on a mix of 60 forward primers for TCR Vbeta segments and 13 reverse primers for TCR Jbeta segments. The CDR3 region of rearranged TCR beta genes was amplified from genomic DNA by a multiplex PCR assay. On the Illumina HiSeq System, the amplified TCR beta libraries were sequenced as 87-base-pair reads. The study's own analysis went as follows. Across the 640 or so repertoires, a later analysis counted approximately 83 million unique TCR beta chains, 8.5 million to 12 million of which were shared by at least two donors. A nearest-neighbor algorithm error-corrected the raw reads and collapsed the reads into unique sequences, merging closely related sequences to remove PCR and sequencing errors. V, D and J gene segments were assigned by aligning CDR3 sequences to IMGT reference sequences. Each retained sequence needed at least a six-nucleotide match to both a V gene segment and a J gene segment. A rearrangement counted as productive if the CDR3 had no stop codons and remained in frame with V and J, and every other rearrangement counted as non-productive. CDR3 was defined by IMGT convention, running from the second conserved V-encoded cysteine to the conserved J-encoded phenylalanine. Sequences without an unambiguous match to a single V gene segment were excluded from the earlier analysis of a few hundred of the donors. An earlier analysis of several hundred of the donors called V segments functional above 56.7% productive rearrangements and segregating when the between-donor standard deviation exceeded 5%. A statistical classification framework was developed to diagnose cytomegalovirus status using the catalog of TCR beta chain sequences. V and J gene assignment, in a later analysis, came from comparing TCR nucleotide sequences with IMGT/GENE-DB human TR gene sequences. In a later analysis, CDR3 sequences and most-parsimonious VDJ recombination scenarios were assigned using the TCRdist pipeline. In a later analysis, each TCR beta chain was defined by its CDR3 amino acid sequence together with its V-gene family, and reads without a unique V-gene family were excluded. To address suspected cross-contamination and a sequencing artifact, a later analysis removed approximately 590 highly shared, low-generation-probability nucleotide sequences. In a later analysis, a clonal expansion index was calculated for each public chain from normalized within-repertoire ranks of inferred template counts. Generation probabilities in a later analysis came from a VDJ recombination model fitted to out-of-frame rearrangements, and those results were checked against IGoR. In a later analysis, TCR-TCR, TCR-HLA and TCR-CMV co-occurrence was scored with hypergeometric tests, and a repertoire-size bias correction was applied to TCR pairs. To estimate false discovery rates, a later analysis permuted the HLA or CMV assignments 20 times. In a later analysis, co-occurring TCRs were grouped with DBSCAN, and TCRdist sequence similarity was added when clustering was performed within HLA-allele-positive subsets. For co-occurrence clustering, repertoires with fewer than 30,000 or more than 120,000 public chains were excluded, along with several repertoires with anomalous nucleotide sharing. In its TCRdb copy, this immuneACCESS table keeps in-frame sequences only and misses some clones. Where compared with another copy, unresolved V genes explain less than half of these, and the others have no known cause. V and J calls and clone size are given by that table; D and trimming were obtained from the DNA. The sample contains 200,000 or so clones, under 90% of them found a single time. In total, the top ten clones hold about 0.094% of the sample.

With regard to this clone: Its cognate antigen has yet to be identified. No base quality values were provided; no much bigger clone lies one nucleotide off.

Trimming accounts for 5 bases at V and 0 bases at J, while the number of junction bases matched to no gene is 8. The germline V gene specifies SGHTA as CDR1 and FQGNSA as CDR2. From its cysteine to its phenylalanine, the CDR3 spans 16 amino acids. Here the CDR3 DNA is all that survives: 48 bases in frame from base 1. In total, 500 to 700 healthy bone marrow donors made up the cohort. At the time of sampling, every cohort member was nominally healthy, though immune exposures that went unrecorded were likely present. The donor was CMV seronegative and belonged to the group of 352 seronegative cohort members. Each donor provided a peripheral blood sample, and peripheral blood mononuclear cells were used for TCR beta sequencing. The Qiagen DNeasy Blood Extraction Kit was used to extract genomic DNA from the blood cell samples.

Sequencing was done on a sample of PBMCs. This TCR was recovered from a boy under 10 years old in good health and CMV-seronegative. The chain is made from TRBV7-2 and TRBJ2-5, with 8 middle bases fitting TRBD2. The CDR3 protein: CASSQTSGLYQETQYF. DNA sequence: TGTGCCAGCAGCCAAACTAGCGGACTGTACCAAGAGACCCAGTACTTC.